The 12 T cell receptor beta chains listed next were all sequenced from one sample in a study of T cells after somatic rescue of genetic block. Here immunoSEQ multiplex PCR was the method, and the copy in TCRdb shows in-frame clones only, minus some. Of over 55,000 clones listed, about 91% were seen once; the top ten hold approximately 3%. Sequencing was carried out using peripheral blood mononuclear cells (PBMCs). The receptors stem from a man aged 35-49 years.

The chain has TRBV5-4 and TRBJ1-3; possibly TRBD1 for D (5 bases). Trimming stripped 4 bases from V and 0 bases from J, with 11 bases between. The germline gives CDR1 SGHNT, CDR2 YYREEE (reference sequence). CDR3 length equals 15 residues. The CDR3 DNA is TGTGCCAGCAGCGCCGGGGGGGGCTCTGGAAACACCATATATTTT. Its protein product is CASSAGGGSGNTIYF.

This clone was recorded a few times. This rearrangement joins TRBV28 to TRBJ2-3; D is uncertain. V lost 4 bases and J lost 6, with 11 bases in between. Per the germline V gene, CDR1 is MDHEN and CDR2 is SYDVKM. The CDR3 extends over 13 amino acids. The CDR3 spells CASSSLALDTQYF. CDR3 DNA: TGTGCCAGCAGTTCCTTAGCTCTGGATACGCAGTATTTT.

The chain carries TRBV7-9 and TRBJ2-7, with 7 bases identical to TRBD1. The CDR3 contains 16 residues. V was clipped by 1 base and J by 3 bases; unmatched bases: 9. CDR1 is SEHNR and CDR2 is FQNEAQ in the germline V gene (reference sequence). CDR3 region: CASSLGRQGRGYEQYF. In nucleotides, the CDR3 is TGTGCCAGCAGCTTAGGGAGACAGGGACGCGGCTACGAGCAGTACTTC.

As concerns this clone: Compared with germline, one end of the junction differs, possibly owing to a read error. The rearrangement joins TRBV7-7 to TRBJ1-5; D is ambiguous. The CDR3 sequence is 13 residues long. CDR1 is SSHAT, CDR2 FNYEAQ, per germline (reference sequence). Here the CDR3 DNA reads TGTGCTAGCAGCTTAGCCAGGAGGCAGCCCCAGCATTTT. It is translated as CASSLARRQPQHF.

V usage is TRBV15 and J usage is TRBJ2-7; TRBD1 matches at 11 bases. Germline CDR1 is LNHNV and CDR2 is YYDKDF (reference sequence). This CDR3 spans 16 amino acids. V shed 8 bases, J shed 1 base, and the junction held 10 bases outside the gene matches. CDR3 DNA sequence: TGTGCCACCCGGGACAGGGGGGTCCTAGGGTCCTACGAGCAGTACTTC. It specifies CATRDRGVLGSYEQYF.

The chain has TRBV6-1 and TRBJ2-7, with 11 nucleotides matching TRBD2. CDR3 size: 15 residues. The germline CDR1 and CDR2 sequences are MNHNS and SASEGT. V shed 5 bases, J shed 0 bases, and the junction held 3 bases outside the gene matches. CDR3 coding DNA: TGTGCCAGCAGTCAAGGGACTAGCGGCTCCTACGAGCAGTACTTC. Its translation: CASSQGTSGSYEQYF.

The chain carries TRBV19 and TRBJ2-7; no firm D call. This CDR3 has 11 residues. Trimming cost V 3 bases and J 5 bases, with 5 bases left between them. The germline V gene encodes CDR1 LNHDA and CDR2 SQIVND (reference sequence). CDR3 nucleotides: TGTGCCAGTAGTATCGGTAACGAGCAGTACTTC. The encoded protein is CASSIGNEQYF.

The chain carries TRBV9 and TRBJ2-3, with TRBD2 as a possible D gene (5 bases). V was trimmed by 0 bases and J by 2 bases, leaving 10 bases between them. CDR3 length: 15 amino acids. CDR1 is SGDLS and CDR2 is YYNGEE in the germline V gene. CDR3 protein: CASSVGRLATDTQYF. The CDR3 DNA follows: TGTGCCAGCAGCGTAGGTAGGCTAGCCACAGATACGCAGTATTTT.

V gene TRBV19 combines with J gene TRBJ1-5; no clear D. CDR3 length equals 15 residues. The germline V and J ends were trimmed by 3 bases and 2 bases, with 11 bases remaining between them. Germline V gene sequence: CDR1 LNHDA, CDR2 SQIVND (reference sequence). In DNA, the CDR3 is TGTGCCAGTAGTATTTCCCAGAGCCGCAATCAGCCCCAGCATTTT. Protein sequence: CASSISQSRNQPQHF.

The CDR3, as DNA: TGTGCCAGCAGCAATGGACTAGCGGAGATAGCCAAAAACATTCAGTACTTC. It encodes CASSNGLAEIAKNIQYF. This chain links TRBV21-1 with TRBJ2-4; TRBD2 was called by the table and not checked on the DNA. TRBV21-1 is a recognized pseudogene. The CDR3 is 17 residues long.

The J gene is TRBJ2-7, the V gene TRBV18; 13 bases are a match to TRBD2. The V gene's germline CDR1 is KGHSH and CDR2 LQKENI. J was trimmed by 6 bases and V by 3 bases; bases with no gene match: 8. This CDR3 has 16 residues. DNA of the CDR3: TGTGCCAGCTCACCGACTAGCGGGAGGATCTCGTCCGAGCAGTACTTC. This gives the protein CASSPTSGRISSEQYF. Supplemented by reference TRBV18 and TRBJ2-7, the full variable domain reads NAGVMQNPRHLVRRRGQEARLRCSPMKGHSHVYWYRQLPEEGLKFMVYLQKENIIDESGMPKERFSAEFPKEGPSILRIQQVVRGDSAAYFCASSPTSGRISSEQYFGPGTRLTVT.

This rearrangement joins TRBV11-2 to TRBJ2-5, with 9 bases fitting TRBD1. Trimming at V came to 5 bases and at J to 7 bases, leaving 11 bases not matched to a gene. In germline, CDR1 is SGHAT, CDR2 FQNNGV. The CDR3 is 15 residues long. The CDR3: CASSPPRTGAVTQYF. CDR3 bases: TGTGCCAGCAGCCCCCCCCGGACAGGGGCAGTGACCCAGTACTTC.